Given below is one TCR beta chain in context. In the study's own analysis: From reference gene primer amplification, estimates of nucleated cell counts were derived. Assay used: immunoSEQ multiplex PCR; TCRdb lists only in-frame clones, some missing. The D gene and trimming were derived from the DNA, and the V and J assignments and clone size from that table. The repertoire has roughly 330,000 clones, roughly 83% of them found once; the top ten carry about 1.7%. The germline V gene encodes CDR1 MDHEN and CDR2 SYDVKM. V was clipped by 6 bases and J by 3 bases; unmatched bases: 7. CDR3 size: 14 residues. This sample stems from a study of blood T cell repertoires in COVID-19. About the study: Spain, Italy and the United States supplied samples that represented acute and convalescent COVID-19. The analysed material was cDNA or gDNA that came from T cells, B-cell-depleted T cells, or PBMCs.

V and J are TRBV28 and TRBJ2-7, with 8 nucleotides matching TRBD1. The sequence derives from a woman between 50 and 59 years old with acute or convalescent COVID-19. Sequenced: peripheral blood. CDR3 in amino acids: CASRGTGGIYEQYF. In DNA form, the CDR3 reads TGTGCCAGCAGAGGGACAGGTGGGATCTACGAGCAGTACTTC.